The entry below gives a single T cell receptor (beta chain) sequence along with its context. No cognate antigen has been identified for it. Qualities for individual bases were not recorded, and no much larger clone is one base off. This record belongs to a study of blood T cells in healthy people across ages (dated by TCRdb to 2015 to 2017). Notes on the research overall: In model experiments, template switching captured about one uniquely barcoded TCR beta cDNA molecule for every two T cells. The donors were split into four age groups: young (average 16 years), middle-aged (nearly 40), aged (62) and long-lived (more than 80). The study analyzed two additional independent replicas of 1 million unique cDNA reads from the same blood draw for two donors, one aged 18 to 30 and one aged 80 or older. To track age-related changes in TCR beta repertoire diversity, the study relied on deep sequencing normalized with unique cDNA molecular identifiers. Donors of different ages were randomly distributed across sequencing lanes to avoid experimental bias.

According to the germline V gene (reference sequence), CDR1 reads DFQATT and CDR2 reads SNEGSKA. Including cysteine and phenylalanine, the CDR3 has 13 amino acids. Only CDR3 DNA remains: 39 bases, in frame from the first base. Preparation of the library involved 5' RACE. The instrument given in TCRdb is Illumina HiSeq 2500. The second PCR ran for roughly 7 to 12 cycles and used a J-beta primer mix along with a sample-barcoded 5' primer. A template-switch 5' adaptor carrying 12 random nucleotides introduced a unique molecular identifier onto each TCR beta cDNA molecule. Each sample yielded at least 3 million CDR3-containing paired-end reads. First-strand cDNA synthesis was performed from all RNA using the Mint cDNA synthesis kit, with priming by a TRBC-specific oligonucleotide. Following uracil-DNA glycosylase treatment, a first 18-cycle PCR with universal primers M1SS and BC2_uni_R was performed on all cDNA. The authors' pipeline ran thus. Each sample was normalized by randomly selecting 1 million high-quality reads, each carrying a distinct molecular identifier. Reads sharing molecular identifiers were discarded rather than binned into consensus sequences. MiTCR, run with a Q25 quality threshold and the strictest error-elimination algorithm, handled CDR3 identification, clonotype clustering and error correction. Lower-bound total TCR beta diversity was estimated with a nonparametric unseen species model using Euler transformation. TCRdb itself trimmed the public reads at Q25 with fastp, ran MiXCR and retained productive beta chains. CDR3 protein duplicates are merged, each entry listing the most common genes and DNA. TCRdb's processing, not the authors' own work, is the source of the V and J calls. This sample has approximately 600,000 distinct CDR3 sequences in its table, and approximately 50% of those were observed once. The ten largest clones represent 30% to 40% of the sample.

The research as a whole found: Observed TCR beta diversity per million T cells fell roughly linearly with age, and a significant reduction was already apparent by age around 36. Compared with the aged group, the long-lived group had more naive CD4+ T cells, fewer expanded clones and increased TCR diversity, suggesting age selection. The CMV infection status of donors was not known, potentially confounding age-related changes in expanded clonotypes. A strong correlation was found between observed TCR beta diversity and the percentage of naive T cells measured by flow cytometry. Total diversity estimates from one million sequenced T cells were considered lower bounds and underestimates. Because profiling used bulk unsorted PBMCs, naive and antigen-experienced compartments could not be compared conclusively.

Systemically healthy Caucasian individuals from Russia, 35 to 50 in total and aged 6 to 90 years, were included as donors. Each donor gave 8 to 10 milliliters of peripheral blood, collected into EDTA-treated Vacutainer tubes. Ficoll-Paque density-gradient centrifugation was used to isolate PBMCs, with at least 7 million per sample. Total RNA was extracted from PBMCs with Trizol reagent, with at least 5 micrograms obtained per sample. Naive CD45RAhigh/CD27high T cell percentages were measured by flow cytometry on a PBMC aliquot from every donor. The V and J segments used are TRBV20-1 and TRBJ2-5; 10 central nucleotides agree with TRBD1. The last part of the DNA fits TRBJ2-7 better; the J call may be wrong. The sequenced sample was blood. This TCR was recovered from a man aged 60 to 69 in good health. The CDR3 has the sequence CSAWTGGNHEQYF. The DNA is TGCAGTGCTTGGACAGGGGGGAACCACGAGCAGTACTTC.